Listed here are 2 T cell receptor beta chains from one sample, sequenced in a study of monozygotic twins with inflammatory bowel disease (dated by TCRdb to about 2019). Library method: 5' RACE. Sequencing was carried out with an Illumina HiSeq 2500. After reprocessing by TCRdb, each CDR3 protein sequence is one entry, and no DNA is given. The table for this sample shows some 99,000 distinct CDR3 sequences. Of the sample, 9.5% to 15% falls within the top ten clones. Material: blood. These receptors came from a human donor with ulcerative colitis or Crohn's disease, or a healthy co-twin of an affected twin (not recorded which).

The rearrangement uses TRBV20-1 and TRBJ2-7; with no DNA, the TCRdb D assignment of TRBD1 cannot be verified. This CDR3 is built from 15 residues. Germline V gives CDR1 DFQATT, CDR2 SNEGSKA (reference sequence). CDR3 in amino acids: CSARDLGTGFGEQYF.

The rearrangement links TRBV5-1 to TRBJ1-4. In germline, CDR1 is SGHRS, CDR2 YFSETQ. The length of the CDR3 is 14 residues. Here the CDR3 reads CASSADGRNEKLFF.